Listed here are 27 T cell receptor beta chains from one sample, sequenced in a study of radiation and T cells in renal cell carcinoma. The time point was: blood 4 weeks post-SBRT, at nephrectomy. Treatment described: 15 Gy SBRT to primary tumor, nephrectomy 4 weeks later. Assay: immunoSEQ multiplex PCR; the TCRdb copy retains only in-frame clones and omits some. The sample gives around 94,000 clones, 85% of which show up once; around 9.4% is in the top ten. The source material was blood, sampled from a patient whose treatment included radiotherapy and nephrectomy. The receptors stem from a man in his forties or fifties with renal cell carcinoma.

The chain recombines TRBV7-6 with TRBJ1-1; weak D call: TRBD1 (5 bases). The CDR3 contains 14 residues. The V gene's germline CDR1 is SGHVS and CDR2 FNYEAQ. Trimming took 2 bases from V and 1 from J, leaving 8 bases between them. The DNA for the CDR3 is TGTGCCAGCAGCTTACAGGGTGGGAACACTGAAGCTTTCTTT. Translation: CASSLQGGNTEAFF.

The chain joins TRBV5-8 to TRBJ1-5; D gene uncertain. V lost 4 bases and J 2 bases, leaving 13 bases between the germline ends. Germline V CDR1 and CDR2: SGHTS, YDEGEE. This CDR3 is 15 amino acids long. CDR3 DNA: TGTGCCAGCAGCCCCGGAGCGCACCGCAATCAGCCCCAGCATTTT. Residues: CASSPGAHRNQPQHF.

This chain links TRBV12-5 with TRBJ2-3; no reliable D call. From germline, CDR1 is LGHNT and CDR2 FRNRAP. V dropped 2 bases and J dropped 3 bases, with 9 bases sitting between them. The CDR3 is made up of 14 amino acids. The CDR3 region is CASGLNLVTDTQYF. CDR3 sequence (DNA): TGTGCTAGTGGTTTGAATCTAGTGACAGATACGCAGTATTTT.

The chain joins TRBV5-5 to TRBJ2-7, with 11 bases matching TRBD2. The CDR3 runs to 14 residues. V lost 5 bases to trimming and J lost 3 bases; unmatched junction nucleotides: 4. Germline V lookup: CDR1 SGHKS, CDR2 YYEKEE (reference sequence). The CDR3 bases are TGTGCCAGCAGAAGGGGGACTAGCGGCTACGAGCAGTACTTC. Its protein is CASRRGTSGYEQYF.

This clone was observed once. This rearrangement joins TRBV5-1 to TRBJ2-5; perhaps D is TRBD1 or TRBD2 (5 bases each). The germline V gene encodes CDR1 SGHRS and CDR2 YFSETQ. There are 16 residues in the CDR3. V was trimmed by 5 bases and J by 2 bases, leaving 19 bases between them. The CDR3 loop is CASRRGGAGQQETQYF. Written as DNA, the CDR3 is TGCGCCAGCAGGAGGGGTGGGGCAGGGCAGCAAGAGACCCAGTACTTC.

This clone was seen repeatedly, ten times or more. The J gene is TRBJ2-3, the V gene TRBV6-4; the match to TRBD2 covers 11 bases. Germline-derived CDR1 and CDR2 are MRHNA and SNTAGT. The V segment lost 0 bases and the J segment 4 bases; nucleotides outside the gene matches: 0. The CDR3 runs to 15 residues. Written as DNA, the CDR3 is TGTGCCAGCAGTGACTCTAGCGGGGGGGCAGATACGCAGTATTTT. Its translation: CASSDSSGGADTQYF.

Of note for this clone: Mismatch with germline at one junction end may stem from a read error. This chain links TRBV10-3 with TRBJ2-1; 14 bases are shared with TRBD2. This CDR3 comprises 19 residues. In germline, CDR1 is ENHRY, CDR2 SYGVKD. The CDR3 region has the DNA TGTGCCATCAGCCCGAGTCCGGGACTAGCGGGAGACTCCAACAATGAGCAGTTCTTC. Translation: CAISPSPGLAGDSNNEQFF.

The chain combines TRBV4-2 with TRBJ1-4, with 11 bases matching TRBD1. The CDR3 has 16 amino acids. Germline CDR1 and CDR2: LGHNA and YNFKEQ. Trimming took 0 bases from V and 8 from J; bases not matched to a gene: 5. This chain's CDR3 is CASSQDWGTGGEKLFF. CDR3 DNA sequence: TGTGCCAGCAGCCAAGATTGGGGGACAGGGGGAGAAAAACTGTTTTTT.

The chain carries TRBV4-1 and TRBJ2-4; D might be TRBD2 (6 bases). CDR3 length: 19 residues. CDR1 is MGHRA and CDR2 is YSYEKL in the germline V gene. V gave up 3 bases and J gave up 0 bases, with 21 bases separating them. CDR3 loop: CASSQTTGGVNLAKNIQYF. Written as DNA, the CDR3 is TGCGCCAGCAGCCAGACCACGGGCGGGGTAAATCTAGCCAAAAACATTCAGTACTTC.

V is TRBV9 and J is TRBJ1-3; D remains unclear. The germline V and J ends were trimmed by 0 bases and 0 bases, with 10 bases remaining between them. The V gene's germline CDR1 is SGDLS and CDR2 YYNGEE. The CDR3 consists of 16 residues. CDR3: CASSVASQSSGNTIYF. The CDR3 nucleotides are TGTGCCAGCAGCGTAGCTAGTCAGAGCTCTGGAAACACCATATATTTT.

The V and J genes are TRBV10-3 and TRBJ2-7, with D tentatively TRBD1 or TRBD2 (6 bases each). This CDR3 has 12 amino acids. Germline CDR1 is ENHRY and CDR2 is SYGVKD. Trimming took off 4 bases at V and 4 bases at J, with 8 bases between the two ends. The CDR3 loop reads CAISGGAYEQYF. The CDR3 nucleotides read TGTGCCATCAGTGGGGGGGCATACGAGCAGTACTTC.

This sequence joins TRBV5-1 and TRBJ2-1; TRBD2 matches at 7 bases. The junction had 13 bases not matched to a gene; V was cut back by 3 bases and J by 7 bases. Germline V gene data show CDR1 as SGHRS and CDR2 as YFSETQ. The CDR3 extends over 16 amino acids. The CDR3 bases are TGCGCCAGCAGCTCCGAGTGGGGGGAGGGCCGAAATGAGCAGTTCTTC. Protein sequence: CASSSEWGEGRNEQFF.

The rearrangement uses TRBV5-4 and TRBJ2-3; D call uncertain. Looked up from germline, CDR1 is SGHNT and CDR2 is YYREEE (reference sequence). The CDR3 is made up of 15 amino acids. V lost 4 bases and J 0 bases, leaving 12 bases between the germline ends. CDR3 sequence (DNA): TGTGCCAGCAGCCTACAGAGTGCTAGCACAGATACGCAGTATTTT. It specifies CASSLQSASTDTQYF.

The chain links TRBV28 to TRBJ2-3, with D unresolved. In germline, CDR1 is MDHEN, CDR2 SYDVKM. There are 12 residues in the CDR3. V lost 2 bases to trimming and J lost 7 bases, with 7 bases between them. The chain's CDR3 is CASSLVRYTQYF. Written as DNA, the CDR3 is TGTGCCAGCAGTTTAGTCCGCTATACGCAGTATTTT. The whole variable domain, filled in from reference TRBV28 and TRBJ2-3, reads DVKVTQSSRYLVKRTGEKVFLECVQDMDHENMFWYRQDPGLGLRLIYFSYDVKMKEKGDIPEGYSVSREKKERFSLILESASTNQTSMYLCASSLVRYTQYFGPGTRLTVL.

Only a few counts were recorded for this clone. The chain couples TRBV9 to TRBJ2-3; D tentatively fits TRBD1 or TRBD2 (5 bases each). Germline CDR1 is SGDLS and CDR2 is YYNGEE. Deletions cut 0 bases from V and 4 bases from J, with 9 bases between. The CDR3 loop spans 14 amino acids. This CDR3 reads CASSVEGSSDTQYF. DNA of the CDR3: TGTGCCAGCAGCGTAGAGGGGAGCTCAGATACGCAGTATTTT. The complete variable domain, with remaining parts taken from reference TRBV9 and TRBJ2-3, reads DSGVTQTPKHLITATGQRVTLRCSPRSGDLSVYWYQQSLDQGLQFLIQYYNGEERAKGNILERFSAQQFPDLHSELNLSSLELGDSALYFCASSVEGSSDTQYFGPGTRLTVL.

The V gene is TRBV7-9, the J gene TRBJ2-2; 8 nucleotides agree with TRBD1. This CDR3 has 16 residues. The germline CDR1 and CDR2 sequences are SEHNR and FQNEAQ (reference sequence). After removal of 3 bases from V and 7 bases from J, the junction contained 10 bases not matched to a gene. CDR3 DNA: TGTGCCAGCAGCTTCTCCGGGACAGGCCCTTTCGGGGAGCTGTTTTTT. Protein: CASSFSGTGPFGELFF.

The chain uses TRBV2 and TRBJ2-3, with 7 nucleotides matching TRBD1. CDR1 and CDR2 from the germline V gene are SNHLY and FYNNEI. The CDR3 length is 14 residues. The V and J ends lost 2 bases and 8 bases, in that order; junction bases with no gene match: 7. DNA for the CDR3: TGTGCCAGCAGTGAACAGGGGGATAGGGCTACGCAGTATTTT. This translates into CASSEQGDRATQYF.

CDR3 amino acids: CASRPSRLGGYTF. In DNA form, the CDR3 reads TGTGCCAGCAGACCCTCCCGATTAGGAGGCTACACCTTC. This chain connects TRBV6-5 to TRBJ1-2; D is undetermined. The CDR3 sequence is 13 residues long. Trimming left V 6 bases short and J 8 bases short, with 16 bases between. Germline CDR1 reads MNHEY; CDR2 reads SVGAGI.

Turning to this clone: This specimen includes other DNA sequences encoding the same CDR3. The chain carries TRBV19 and TRBJ2-7; TRBD1 is a possible D gene (6 bases). Trimming cost V 6 bases and J 1 base, with 16 bases left between them. In germline, CDR1 is LNHDA, CDR2 SQIVND (reference sequence). The CDR3 has 15 amino acids. The DNA of the CDR3 is TGTGCCAGTAGCTTTACAGGGACGGTATCCTACGAGCAGTACTTC. This sequence encodes CASSFTGTVSYEQYF. The full variable domain, rest sourced from reference TRBV19 and TRBJ2-7, is DGGITQSPKYLFRKEGQNVTLSCEQNLNHDAMYWYRQDPGQGLRLIYYSQIVNDFQKGDIAEGYSVSREKKESFPLTVTSAQKNPTAFYLCASSFTGTVSYEQYFGPGTRLTVT.

This rearrangement joins TRBV19 to TRBJ1-4; 7 bases align to TRBD1. With V trimmed by 6 bases and J by 4 bases, 14 bases remained unmatched. Germline CDR1 LNHDA, CDR2 SQIVND (reference sequence). The CDR3 extends over 17 amino acids. This chain's CDR3 is CASSNPGGTDDNEKLFF. CDR3 coding DNA: TGTGCCAGTAGCAACCCCGGTGGGACAGACGATAATGAAAAACTGTTTTTT.

This chain links TRBV5-1 with TRBJ1-2; D gene ambiguous. This CDR3 is built from 15 residues. V lost 2 bases, J lost 3 bases, and 14 bases lay in between. Germline lookup yields CDR1 SGHRS and CDR2 YFSETQ. CDR3 loop: CASSFSGQKDYGYTF. The CDR3 region has the DNA TGCGCCAGCAGCTTTAGCGGCCAGAAAGACTATGGCTACACCTTC.

The genes are TRBV5-1 and TRBJ1-4; no reliable D call. The CDR3 loop spans 15 amino acids. Germline lookup yields CDR1 SGHRS and CDR2 YFSETQ. Trimming took 0 bases from V and 8 from J, leaving 14 bases between them. The CDR3: CASSLGSRVMEKLFF. The CDR3, as DNA: TGCGCCAGCAGCTTGGGGAGCAGAGTAATGGAAAAACTGTTTTTT.

This chain connects TRBV2 to TRBJ2-5, with D unresolved. Deletions cut 2 bases from V and 0 bases from J, with 4 bases between. The CDR3 loop spans 13 amino acids. CDR1 is SNHLY and CDR2 is FYNNEI in the germline V gene. The CDR3 sequence is CASSETYQETQYF. Here the CDR3 DNA reads TGTGCCAGCAGTGAAACGTACCAAGAGACCCAGTACTTC.

This chain links TRBV29-1 with TRBJ1-2, with D possibly matching TRBD1 (5 bases). Deletions cut 4 bases from V and 3 bases from J, with 9 bases between. The CDR3 contains 12 residues. Germline CDR1 is SQVTM and CDR2 is ANQGSEA. CDR3 nucleotides: TGCAGCGTTGCCGGGACGGACTATGGCTACACCTTC. This sequence encodes CSVAGTDYGYTF.

This clone was seen just once. This CDR3 is CASSSRRGRETQYF. CDR3 bases: TGTGCCAGCAGTTCTAGGAGGGGGAGGGAGACCCAGTACTTC. The chain uses TRBV27 and TRBJ2-5, with D possibly called TRBD1 or TRBD2 (6 bases each). V was clipped by 4 bases and J by 5 bases, with 14 bases between them. Germline V gene data show CDR1 as MNHEY and CDR2 as SMNVEV (reference sequence). The CDR3 contains 14 residues.

The chain has TRBV7-9 and TRBJ2-1; D gene unclear. Per the germline V gene, CDR1 is SEHNR and CDR2 is FQNEAQ (reference sequence). The V gene lost 5 bases and the J gene lost 7 bases, with 12 bases spanning the gap. The CDR3 has 13 residues. CDR3 region: CASSLLVGNEQFF. The DNA of the CDR3 is TGTGCCAGCAGCCTTCTAGTGGGAAATGAGCAGTTCTTC.

The chain links TRBV5-6 to TRBJ1-3; the D gene could be TRBD1 or TRBD2 (5 bases each). TRBJ2-2 matches the DNA end more closely, so the J call is doubtful. In germline, CDR1 is SGHDT, CDR2 YYEEEE. There are 15 residues in the CDR3. The CDR3 sequence is CASSLDLRGTRELFF. CDR3 nucleotides: TGTGCCAGCAGCTTGGATTTGAGGGGTACAAGGGAGCTGTTTTTT.